This is a list of T cell receptor beta chains from one sample in a study of beta chain features in type 1 diabetes. Using immunoSEQ multiplex PCR, the repertoire was profiled, and TCRdb retains in-frame clones only, with some absent. The sample has a few hundred thousand clones, 9.6% seen once; the top ten hold about 0.64%. The specimen was central memory CD4+ T cells from blood. All receptors come from a man aged 25-45 years with type 1 diabetes. Each CDR3 is given with its conserved first and last residue. The order of the fields is V gene, CDR3 protein.

v_gene: TRBV18
CDR3aa: CASSPDRGGEQFF

v_gene: TRBV19
CDR3aa: CASSTGDRQGHFEQFF

v_gene: TRBV28
CDR3aa: CASSTSLGELFF

v_gene: TRBV18
CDR3aa: CASSPGLAGMNF

v_gene: TRBV7-2
CDR3aa: CASSLAHPFQETQYF

v_gene: TRBV9
CDR3aa: CASTPDGIIQETQYF

v_gene: TRBV7-4
CDR3aa: CASSWDRGAYEQYF

v_gene: TRBV9
CDR3aa: CASSVSSLGLVREQYF

v_gene: TRBV30
CDR3aa: CAWRRQGANEQYF

v_gene: TRBV5-6
CDR3aa: CASSLVGTGGYEQYF

v_gene: TRBV4-3
CDR3aa: CASSQDRAANTEAFF

v_gene: TRBV7-9
CDR3aa: CASSQAGRLIGELFF

v_gene: TRBV5-1
CDR3aa: CASSPYGEIGGELFF

v_gene: TRBV30
CDR3aa: CAWLQRRSYEQYF

v_gene: TRBV30
CDR3aa: CAWSVGQAGELFF

v_gene: TRBV7-9
CDR3aa: CASSLEREEVGYTF

v_gene: TRBV7-9
CDR3aa: CASSRVGSGNTIYF

v_gene: TRBV7-2
CDR3aa: CASSLEQGPRDTQYF

v_gene: TRBV29-1
CDR3aa: CSALNTGTGEENTIYF

v_gene: TRBV6-1
CDR3aa: CASNSGLWGYTF

v_gene: TRBV9
CDR3aa: CASSVAWETQYF

v_gene: TRBV18
CDR3aa: CASSPDGAPYEQYF

v_gene: TRBV11-2
CDR3aa: CASSPNGYEQYF

v_gene: TRBV7-3
CDR3aa: CASSLAGGYVKNIQYF

v_gene: TRBV9
CDR3aa: CASLPGLAGESYNEQFF

v_gene: TRBV28
CDR3aa: CASSTGAPTQYF

v_gene: TRBV19
CDR3aa: CASSTQRSNTQYF

v_gene: TRBV11-2
CDR3aa: CASSSRGTPEAGELFF

v_gene: TRBV7-9
CDR3aa: CASSPQDRRSYEQYF

v_gene: TRBV5-5
CDR3aa: CASSLLSSGVSYEQYF

v_gene: TRBV5-1
CDR3aa: CASSLDPSGEQYF

v_gene: TRBV6-1
CDR3aa: CAISERFSRAGANYGYTF

v_gene: TRBV25-1
CDR3aa: CASRGQDTGKLFF

v_gene: TRBV7-8
CDR3aa: CATLKPGQNYEQYF

v_gene: TRBV28
CDR3aa: CASRYSLGGAGEQFF

v_gene: TRBV11-3
CDR3aa: CASSLGRADQYF

v_gene: TRBV7-9
CDR3aa: CASRDLYGYTF

v_gene: TRBV6-4
CDR3aa: CASSEGTGGDEQYF

v_gene: TRBV5-1
CDR3aa: CASSLGGGMTYEQYF